This T cell receptor (beta chain) was obtained from a study of PD-1 blockade in classical Hodgkin lymphoma (dated by TCRdb to the early 2020s). In terms of the full investigation: Nivolumab dosing was 3 mg/kg intravenously every 2 weeks, continuing until either disease progression or unacceptable toxicity. The study used TCR beta sequencing and CyTOF to define a peripheral blood immune signature of response to PD-1 blockade in classical Hodgkin lymphoma. General study outcomes and caveats: Newly diagnosed patients were reported to have lower baseline TCR diversity than healthy donors, and relapsed/refractory patients were reported to have lower baseline TCR diversity still. A significant rise by C4D1 was seen in CD4+ but not CD8+ TCR diversity (p=0.0027 vs p=0.16), with the rise being most apparent in complete responders (p=0.02). The study was restricted to a single clinical trial cohort, and the causes of repertoire differences, possibly disease activity or prior therapy, were left undefined. Lower diversity was seen in patients whose nivolumab began less than 1 year after ASCT, and these patients were left out of later analyses so that immune reconstitution would not confound the results. Among trial patients, those achieving complete response had baseline diversity similar to that of newly diagnosed patients, while diversity was significantly lower in partial responders and progressors.

Comment on this clone: Its antigen remains undetermined. Nothing much larger sits one base from this clone, and base qualities are not available.

Reading the label with the study, this specimen's time point is: cycle 2 day 1 (C2D1) of nivolumab. All trial patients had relapsed after autologous stem cell transplantation, with cohorts A, B and C differing in prior brentuximab vedotin exposure. The trial cohort included 45 to 65 patients with relapsed/refractory classical Hodgkin lymphoma, and each patient had a best overall response of complete response, partial response or progressive disease. Single-agent nivolumab was administered to trial patients in the multi-cohort phase II CheckMate 205 trial. An independent review committee assessed best overall response by applying the 2007 International Working Group response criteria. PBMCs from the trial were collected at three points: immediately before nivolumab initiation (C1D1), and during therapy at cycle 2 day 1 and cycle 4 day 1. After peripheral blood was drawn into 8 mL Vacutainer Cell Preparation Tubes, PBMCs were isolated by centrifugation and then cryopreserved.

Genomic DNA was extracted with the Qiagen DNeasy kit from unsorted PBMCs and from negatively selected CD4+ and CD8+ fractions. Amplification of TCR beta CDR3 regions was done by immunoSEQ multiplex PCR with primers that anneal to V and J segments. A synthetic immune receptor repertoire was used to minimize amplification bias, and any remaining bias was removed computationally after sequencing. In the authors' own workflow: Repertoire diversity was quantified as the Shannon entropy index using custom Python scripts. Unsorted, CD4+ and CD8+ repertoires were examined separately, except in combined analyses, for which CD4+ and CD8+ sequences were merged in silico. Clonal expansion was defined as a frequency increase of at least 2-fold after treatment compared with C1D1, and clones undetected at baseline were assigned a pseudocount of 0.5. Singleton clones were defined as clones with 0 or 1 copy at C1D1, and non-singleton clones were defined as clones with 2 or more copies. Clones expanded in unsorted samples were assigned a CD4+, CD8+ or unknown annotation through matching of protein sequences in sorted samples from the same patient. Wilcoxon tests on paired samples were used to test diversity changes from C1D1 to C4D1. Entries here come from immuneACCESS through TCRdb and include only in-frame sequences with V and J called. Some clones fail to appear in such tables; in the studies checked, an unresolved V gene covers under half of the shortfall, and the cause of the remainder is unknown. V, J and clone size reflect that table, while D and trimming were determined from the DNA. The sample table lists over 25,000 clones, less than 80% of them with a count of one. Of the sample, roughly 33% falls within the top ten clones.

According to the germline V gene, CDR1 reads SNHLY and CDR2 reads FYNNEI. Including the terminal cysteine and phenylalanine, the CDR3 comprises 14 residues. Of all the DNA, just the CDR3 is kept, 42 bases in frame from base 1. Between the V and J ends, shortened by 6 bases and 5 bases respectively, the junction contains 13 bases. This clonotype was obtained from a human donor with classical Hodgkin lymphoma. The chain is assembled from TRBV2 and TRBJ2-2; confidence is insufficient to name the D gene. Sequences were derived from peripheral blood mononuclear cells (PBMCs), sampled before the second cycle of nivolumab. The CDR3: CASRVGWDTGELFF. The sequence in DNA is TGTGCCAGCAGAGTCGGGTGGGATACCGGGGAGCTGTTTTTT.